The TCR beta chain described here comes from a study of blood T cell repertoires in COVID-19. Study summary: The origin of the acute and convalescent COVID-19 samples was the United States, Italy and Spain. PBMCs, B-cell-depleted T cells, or T cells were the source of the cDNA or gDNA that made up the material.

The CDR3 is made up of 16 amino acids. Per the germline V gene, CDR1 is SGDLS and CDR2 is YYNGEE. V dropped 3 bases and J dropped 8; count of bases not matched to a gene: 13. In the authors' workflow: Quantification of nucleated cells was approximated via reference gene primer amplification. TCRdb's table, derived via immunoSEQ multiplex PCR, lists solely in-frame clones and lacks some. The D gene and trimming were derived from the DNA, and the V and J assignments and clone size from that table. The table includes 150,000 to 200,000 clones, 80% to 90% detected once. This sequence originates from a man in his forties or fifties with active or convalescent COVID-19. Sequences were obtained from peripheral blood. The V gene is TRBV9, the J gene TRBJ1-2; 10 nucleotides match TRBD1. The CDR3 DNA sequence: TGTGCCAGCAGCGAGCCCCGGGACAGGGGCACAGAGGGCTACACCTTC. This sequence encodes CASSEPRDRGTEGYTF.